The text below deals with one T cell receptor (beta chain). The antigen is unknown. CDR1 and CDR2 (germline): SGHDT, YYEEEE. V was cut by 1 base and J by 0 bases, with 14 bases left in between. The CDR3 runs to 18 residues. TCRdb fed the reads into MiXCR, producing one record per CDR3 protein. The sample holds around 740,000 distinct CDR3 sequences, approximately 34% seen once. The data were taken from a study of T cell repertoires in cytomegalovirus infection. About the research overall: A matching HLA type, together with CMV infection, was signaled by public TCR beta signatures.

Overall study findings and caveats: In two of eight donors, the top clonotype was HLA-C-restricted CMV-specific.

The specimen was PBMCs. This sequence joins TRBV5-6 and TRBJ2-6; D could derive from TRBD1 or TRBD2 (5 bases each). The sequence derives from a human donor in good health (CMV status not recorded). Some clones in this sample may be carry-over from other donors' samples. CDR3 bases: TGTGCCAGCAGCTTGTCCGGGACCGTCTACTCTGGGGCCAACGTCCTGACTTTC. It specifies CASSLSGTVYSGANVLTF. Combining the CDR3 with reference TRBV5-6 and TRBJ2-6 gives the whole variable domain DAGVTQSPTHLIKTRGQQVTLRCSPKSGHDTVSWYQQALGQGPQFIFQYYEEEERQRGNFPDRFSGHQFPNYSSELNVNALLLGDSALYLCASSLSGTVYSGANVLTFGAGSRLTVL.